Listed below are T cell receptor beta chains from one sample, sequenced in a study of blood T cell repertoires in COVID-19. Produced via immunoSEQ multiplex PCR; TCRdb's table is partial and in-frame only. The data hold about 110,000 clones, with 72% observed a single time. Sequenced input: peripheral blood. These receptors originate from a woman aged 55-69 years with acute or convalescent COVID-19. The CDR3 runs from the conserved cysteine through the conserved F or W. A D gene is named only where the DNA matches it firmly.

cdr3_nt	cdr3_aa	j_call	v_call	d_call
TGTGCCAGCAGGGGACAGTTACTTAGCAATCAGCCCCAGCATTTT	CASRGQLLSNQPQHF	TRBJ1-5	TRBV2	TRBD1
TGTGCCAGCAGTTTAATTGCCGGGGGCCAAGAGACCCAGTACTTC	CASSLIAGGQETQYF	TRBJ2-5	TRBV28	.
TGTGCCAGCAGCGTAGGACTGGGACAGGGAATGGTTCAGTACTTC	CASSVGLGQGMVQYF	TRBJ2-4	TRBV9	TRBD1
TGTGCCATCAGTGACCCACAGGGGATTTATTCACCCCTCCACTTT	CAISDPQGIYSPLHF	TRBJ1-6	TRBV10-3	TRBD1
TGTGCCAGCAGCTTACAGGTATACGAGCAGTACTTC	CASSLQVYEQYF	TRBJ2-7	TRBV7-9	.
TGTGCCAGTAGTATAGAAGGGGGATCGCATGAGCAGTTCTTC	CASSIEGGSHEQFF	TRBJ2-1	TRBV19	.
TGCGCCAGCAGCTTACAGGGACAGGGAGTTGGGGGTGAGCAGTTCTTC	CASSLQGQGVGGEQFF	TRBJ2-1	TRBV5-1	TRBD1
TGTGCCTGGAGTCCTTCCGGGACAGGGCTTGGCTACACCTTC	CAWSPSGTGLGYTF	TRBJ1-2	TRBV30	TRBD1
TGTGCCAGCAGTTCGGGACAGCCCTATGGCTACACCTTC	CASSSGQPYGYTF	TRBJ1-2	TRBV27	TRBD1
TGTGCCAGCAGCTCGATCAGGGGGCGCGAATTGGCGCAGTTCTTC	CASSSIRGRELAQFF	TRBJ2-1	TRBV7-8	TRBD1
TGTGCCAGCAGCTGGGAACAGGGTGTTGACACTGAAGCTTTCTTT	CASSWEQGVDTEAFF	TRBJ1-1	TRBV6-2/TRBV6-3	.
TGTGCCAGCAGCCAATCAGGGCCCGACCCTAATCAGCCCCAGCATTTT	CASSQSGPDPNQPQHF	TRBJ1-5	TRBV3-1/TRBV3-2	.
TGTGCCAGCAGTTTATCGACAGGGGCCCAGCCCCAGCATTTT	CASSLSTGAQPQHF	TRBJ1-5	TRBV27	TRBD1
TGTGCCAGCAGTTTATCGTCAGGGGCTCTGCCCTACGAGCAGTACTTC	CASSLSSGALPYEQYF	TRBJ2-7	TRBV28	.